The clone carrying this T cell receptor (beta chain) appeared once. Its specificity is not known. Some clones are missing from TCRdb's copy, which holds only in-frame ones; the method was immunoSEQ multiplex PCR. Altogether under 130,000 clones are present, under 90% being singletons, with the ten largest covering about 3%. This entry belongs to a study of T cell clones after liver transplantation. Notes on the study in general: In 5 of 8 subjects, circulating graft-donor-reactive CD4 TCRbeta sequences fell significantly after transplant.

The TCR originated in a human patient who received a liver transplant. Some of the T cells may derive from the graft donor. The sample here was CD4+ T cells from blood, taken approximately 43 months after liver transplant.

The chain's CDR3 is CASSPDGLNEKLFF. Here the CDR3 DNA reads TGTGCCAGCAGCCCGGACGGCCTTAATGAAAAACTGTTTTTT. The J gene is TRBJ1-4, the V gene TRBV5-4; no reliable D call. Germline V CDR1 and CDR2: SGHNT, YYREEE (reference sequence). There are 14 residues in the CDR3. V lost 4 bases, J lost 4 bases, and 11 bases lay in between. Variable domain in full (rest from reference TRBV5-4 and TRBJ1-4): ETGVTQSPTHLIKTRGQQVTLRCSSQSGHNTVSWYQQALGQGPQFIFQYYREEENGRGNFPPRFSGLQFPNYSSELNVNALELDDSALYLCASSPDGLNEKLFFGSGTQLSVL.